This T cell receptor beta chain was profiled in a study of shared clonotypes between healthy human individuals (dated by TCRdb to the early 2020s). Looking at the study overall: The cohort comprised a couple of women and a few men aged 18 to 49 years. Per donor, three plates each were used for CD4 naive and CD4 memory, two for CD8 naive, and one for CD8 memory. The study deeply sequenced blood TCR repertoires of about 5 healthy adults to estimate repertoire size and the extent of clonotype sharing between individuals. To increase sequencing depth and limit assay-specific biases, TCR repertoire library preparation and sequencing were carried out by different laboratories using diverse techniques. Leukapheresis yielded between about 0.85 and 10 billion PBMCs per donor.

CDR1 and CDR2 were assigned from the germline V gene as SGDLS and YYNGEE. The CDR3 runs 15 amino acids, cysteine and phenylalanine included. Only the CDR3 part of the read is kept: 45 bases, read in frame from the first base. V is cut by 6 bases and J by 1 base, and the space between the germline ends is 15 bases. TCR CDR3 regions were amplified from genomic DNA by multiplex PCR using the deep immunoSEQ assay. Extracted genomic DNA from each cell subset was spread evenly across all wells of several immunoSEQ 96-well plates, with each plate serving as a replicate. Each replicate PCR for sorted subsets received 200 ng genomic DNA, equal to about 29,000 T cell genomes. Purified libraries were quantified with a Qubit 3.0 fluorometer, sized on a Bioanalyzer 2100, and re-quantified with the KAPA Library Quantification kit. Each immunoSEQ 96-well plate was sequenced on its own single-read 150-cycle Illumina NextSeq 550 flow cell. The authors' pipeline ran thus. Because the immunoSEQ output held only junctional sequences and lacked quality scores, the filtering could not match the filtering applied to full-length reads. Sequences were annotated with PyIR, a Python wrapper for IgBLAST v1.9, and V/J genes and CDR3 were assigned using IMGT germline references. Reads were removed for weak V/J assignments (E-value above 1e-6), missing CDR3, stop codons, out-of-frame junctions, or ambiguous translated residues. A V3J clonotype was defined by an identical inferred V gene, J gene, and CDR3 amino acid sequence. Percentage overlap between repertoires was calculated by dividing the number of shared unique clonotypes by the size of the smaller repertoire. Repertoire richness was assessed with RTK rarefaction, the Chao1 estimator, and Recon v2.1 estimates of unobserved clonotypes. Generation probabilities for all TCRbeta clonotypes obtained by the gDNA method from a few donors were computed using OLGA. TCRdb retrieved this table from immuneACCESS and kept in-frame rearrangements only. Not all clones are present; in checked studies, unresolved V genes account for under half, and no reason is known for the remainder. D and trimming were read from the DNA, whereas the V and J calls and clone size are those reported in that table. This sample comprises about 680,000 clones, 60% to 75% of them detected only once. Clones ranked in the top ten supply 1.5% to 2% of the sample.

Notes on this clone: Its recognized antigen is unknown. Qualities for individual bases were not recorded, and no much larger clone is one base off.

Summary of the overall study and its limitations: Based on pairwise subsampling, the degree of clonotype sharing among donors was expected to be affected by sequencing depth. Compared with non-shared clonotypes, the clonotypes found in all four sorted-subset donors had higher generation probabilities. The genetic and exposure-history diversity represented was limited by the small number of donors. Naive subsets generally had larger estimated clonotype richness than memory subsets did. Sharing across several donors was observed for about 4.8% of naive CD4, 3.5% of naive CD8, 2.3% of memory CD4, and about 0.38% of memory CD8 clonotypes. Sampling was limited to blood, and TCR repertoires in tissue likely differ from TCR repertoires in blood. Even with the large sequencing depth, rarefaction of the sorted-subset datasets indicated that sequencing was incomplete.

Healthy HIV-negative adults with no recently reported acute infections or vaccinations were included as donors. Every donor was a Caucasian adult living in Nashville, Tennessee, USA. Magnetic negative selection was used to enrich CD4+ T cells, after which naive cells were positively selected on CD45RA and the negative fraction became the memory subset. After blood collection by leukapheresis, PBMCs were isolated using Ficoll-Histopaque density gradient centrifugation and then cryopreserved in the vapor phase of liquid nitrogen. Purity and quantity of every magnetically sorted T cell population were checked by analytical flow cytometry. Genomic DNA was isolated from every sorted fraction and measured by UV absorbance on a Nanodrop 2000c.

The receptor comes from a woman aged 25 to 39 in good health. Material for sequencing was memory CD4+ T cells sorted from blood. Read against the paper, the sample's cell subset or site label means: CD45RA-negative fraction. The sequence is built from TRBV9 and TRBJ2-3; TRBD2 is a possible D gene, resting on 7 matching bases. The CDR3 is CASNLGGAGTDTQYF. The DNA sequence follows: TGTGCCAGCAACCTGGGGGGGGCGGGCACAGATACGCAGTATTTT.